This is a list of T cell receptor beta chains from one sample in a study of blood T cell repertoires in COVID-19. Clones were sequenced by immunoSEQ multiplex PCR, and TCRdb holds only the in-frame ones, with some missing. The sample includes some 150,000 clones, 87% of them seen just once. The sample was peripheral blood. The receptor set was obtained from a man younger than 35 with active or convalescent COVID-19. CDR3s include the opening cysteine and the closing phenylalanine or tryptophan. Fields, in order: CDR3 DNA, CDR3 protein, V gene, J gene, clone size, D gene. D genes are given only for firm matches. Clone size is not always given. Where it is, it says once, few, many or a class for expanded clones.

TGTGCCAGCAGTTTCGGGGGGATCCACGGCTACACCTTC,CASSFGGIHGYTF,TRBV12-3/TRBV12-4,TRBJ1-2,-,-
TGCGCCAGCAGCTTGGGTCGGGGGATCGGTACTGAAGCTTTCTTT,CASSLGRGIGTEAFF,TRBV5-1,TRBJ1-1,-,-
TGTGCAAGTCGCTTAGGGGATCCGGGACAGCCGATTCCGACCCAGCAGCCCCAGCATTTT,CASRLGDPGQPIPTQQPQHF,TRBV12-2,TRBJ1-5,-,-
TGTGCCGTCGGACAGGGCCCAGATACGCAGTATTTT,CAVGQGPDTQYF,TRBV10-3,TRBJ2-3,once,TRBD1
TGTGCCAGCAGCTTCGGGAGGTACACTGAAGCTTTCTTT,CASSFGRYTEAFF,TRBV12-3/TRBV12-4,TRBJ1-1,-,-
TGTGCCAGCAGCTGGGGCGCGAACACCGGGGAGCTGTTTTTT,CASSWGANTGELFF,TRBV7-9,TRBJ2-2,-,-
TGTGCCAGCAGTGAGGGGGACAGAAGCTATGGCTACACCTTC,CASSEGDRSYGYTF,TRBV25-1,TRBJ1-2,-,TRBD1
TGTGCCAGCTGGGAGATGAACACTGAAGCTTTCTTT,CASWEMNTEAFF,TRBV27,TRBJ1-1,-,-
TGTGCCAGCAGCTTAGCGTTACTAGCGGGGGGCTATAGCACAGATACGCAGTATTTT,CASSLALLAGGYSTDTQYF,TRBV7-9,TRBJ2-3,-,TRBD2
TGTGCCAGCGGGCCGGGGACAGGGTGGGGTCAGCCCCAGCATTTT,CASGPGTGWGQPQHF,TRBV27,TRBJ1-5,-,TRBD1
TGTGCCAGCTCGATGGGGCACTCTGGAAACACCATATATTTT,CASSMGHSGNTIYF,TRBV6-6,TRBJ1-3,-,-
TGTGCCAGCAGCCAAGATTGGGGCAGGGGTGGCTACACCTTC,CASSQDWGRGGYTF,TRBV3-1/TRBV3-2,TRBJ1-2,-,-
TGTGCCAGCAGGTGGGACAAGAATAATTCACCCCTCCACTTT,CASRWDKNNSPLHF,TRBV27,TRBJ1-6,few,-
TGTGCCAGTAGTACACTACAGGGGAATCAGCCCCAGCATTTT,CASSTLQGNQPQHF,TRBV19,TRBJ1-5,-,TRBD1
TGCGCCAGCAGCCAAGGGGACAGGGGTTATAGCAATCAGCCCCAGCATTTT,CASSQGDRGYSNQPQHF,TRBV4-1,TRBJ1-5,-,TRBD1
TGTGCCAGTAGTTCCAGGGTAAGGGTTCAGCCCCAGCATTTT,CASSSRVRVQPQHF,TRBV19,TRBJ1-5,-,-
TGTGCCTGGAGGAAGACACTTACCGCCTCCTATAATTCACCCCTCCACTTT,CAWRKTLTASYNSPLHF,TRBV30,TRBJ1-6,-,-
TGTGCCAGCAGCCTCGGCGGTTTTGGCTATGGCTACACCTTC,CASSLGGFGYGYTF,TRBV3-1/TRBV3-2,TRBJ1-2,-,-
TGCGCCAGCAGCCTCGGACTAGGGGAGACCCAGTACTTC,CASSLGLGETQYF,TRBV4-3,TRBJ2-5,-,TRBD2
TGTGCCAGCAGTTACTCCCAGGGGAGGGGAGAGACCCAGTACTTC,CASSYSQGRGETQYF,TRBV6-5,TRBJ2-5,-,-
TGCGCCAGCAGCCGAACTCAAGACGAGCAGTACTTC,CASSRTQDEQYF,TRBV5-1,TRBJ2-7,-,-
TGTGCCAGCAGCCACTTACAGAATGAGCAGTTCTTC,CASSHLQNEQFF,TRBV14,TRBJ2-1,-,-
TGTGCCAGCAGCCAGTTAACAGGGGGCACTGAAGCTTTCTTT,CASSQLTGGTEAFF,TRBV3-1/TRBV3-2,TRBJ1-1,-,TRBD1
TGTGCCAGCAGCTCCGTCTCCGCCTACGAGCAGTACTTC,CASSSVSAYEQYF,TRBV7-2,TRBJ2-7,-,-
TGTGCCAGCAGCTCCCCCCCGAGCGGGAGTGTCCAAGAGACCCAGTACTTC,CASSSPPSGSVQETQYF,TRBV7-9,TRBJ2-5,-,TRBD2
TGTGCCAGCAGTTATGGGGGACTAGTTGGTACAGATACGCAGTATTTT,CASSYGGLVGTDTQYF,TRBV6-5,TRBJ2-3,-,TRBD2
TGTGCCACCAGTGATCCACGGGACTCCTCTGGAAACACCATATATTTT,CATSDPRDSSGNTIYF,TRBV24-1,TRBJ1-3,-,-
TGTGCCAGCAGCTCAAACAGGGGCCAGCCCCAGCATTTT,CASSSNRGQPQHF,TRBV7-9,TRBJ1-5,-,TRBD1
TGCGCCAGCAGATTCACCGGGACAGGGGAGGAAAAACTGTTTTTT,CASRFTGTGEEKLFF,TRBV5-1,TRBJ1-4,-,TRBD1
TGTGCCAGCAGTCCCCTTGGGGACAGCTTATTCTTC,CASSPLGDSLFF,TRBV6-5,TRBJ2-7,-,TRBD1
TGTGCCAGCAGCTTAACTATAGGGGCAGGGATAGTATTAGGATATGGCTACACCTTC,CASSLTIGAGIVLGYGYTF,TRBV7-2,TRBJ1-2,-,-
TGTGCCAGCAGCGTACAGACAGATACGCAGTATTTT,CASSVQTDTQYF,TRBV9,TRBJ2-3,-,-
TGTGCCAGCAGCAGACAGGTCCTGAATGAAAAACTGTTTTTT,CASSRQVLNEKLFF,TRBV27,TRBJ1-4,-,-